A single sample is the source of the 9 T cell receptor beta chains below, sequenced in a study of Graves' ophthalmopathy and Graves' hyperthyroidism (dated by TCRdb to 2016 to 2019). The instrument given in TCRdb is Illumina HiSeq 2000. TCR beta CDR3 regions were amplified from RNA transcripts for repertoire sequencing. A first-round RT-PCR used HTBI primers with the Qiagen OneStep RT-PCR kit, followed by a second-round multiplex PCR, size selection and purification. TCRdb ran its own pipeline on the public reads, namely fastp trimming at Q25 and MiXCR clone calling, and kept in-frame beta chains. Rows matching on CDR3 protein sequence are summarized as one entry with the most common DNA and genes. This sample has about 550,000 distinct CDR3 sequences in its table, and 39% of those were observed once. Roughly 4.5% of the sample belongs to the ten largest clones. The sequencing sample was made of peripheral blood or thyroid tissue (not recorded which). Receptors originate from an adult man with Graves' hyperthyroidism.

This clonotype was seen ten or more times. The chain is built from TRBV29-1 and TRBJ2-7; TRBD2 is a possible D gene (5 bases). CDR1 and CDR2 from the germline V gene are SQVTM and ANQGSEA. This CDR3 has 10 amino acids. The V end lost 3 bases, the J end lost 7 bases, and 7 bases lay between the germline ends. The CDR3 DNA is TGCAGCGTTGAGAGGGATGAGCAGTACTTC. It encodes CSVERDEQYF.

The chain carries TRBV7-2 and TRBJ1-3; TRBD1 is a possible D gene (5 bases). In germline, CDR1 is SGHTA, CDR2 FQGNSA. This CDR3 region has 15 residues. V lost 5 bases, J lost 4 bases, and 15 bases lay in between. The CDR3 region has the DNA TGTGCCAGCAGCGAGACCGGGACTAGCGGAAACACCATATATTTT. This codes for CASSETGTSGNTIYF.

This clonotype showed up many times. The chain uses TRBV19 and TRBJ1-5; the match to TRBD1 covers 8 bases. Germline values: CDR1 LNHDA, CDR2 SQIVND (reference sequence). Trimming cost V 5 bases and J 9 bases; bases outside gene matches: 15. The CDR3 totals 16 residues. The DNA for the CDR3 is TGTGCCAGTAGTCCCCCGCGGGACAGGCAAATATGGCCCCAGCATTTT. This gives the protein CASSPPRDRQIWPQHF.

The rearrangement uses TRBV7-9 and TRBJ2-7; TRBD1 matches 9 bases. The J call is doubtful: the DNA matches TRBJ2-1 better. Germline values: CDR1 SEHNR, CDR2 FQNEAQ (reference sequence). The CDR3 runs 15 residues. The DNA for the CDR3 is TGTGCCAGCAGCTTAGCGGGACAGGGTTTCAATGAGCAGTTCTTC. This sequence encodes CASSLAGQGFNEQFF.

Note on this clonotype: One junction end disagrees with the germline gene, perhaps due to a read error. The gene calls are TRBV9 and TRBJ2-2; tentative D call: TRBD2 (6 bases). CDR1 and CDR2 from the germline V gene are SGDLS and YYNGEE. The CDR3 totals 15 residues. The CDR3 here is CASGVGTVNTGELFF. As DNA, the CDR3 is TGTGCCAGCGGCGTAGGGACTGTAAACACCGGGGAGCTGTTTTTT.

The V call is TRBV7-7, the J call TRBJ2-2; 8 bases line up with TRBD1. Germline CDR1 reads SSHAT; CDR2 reads FNYEAQ (reference sequence). The CDR3 sequence is 17 residues long. The chain's CDR3 is CASSLGADRDDAGELFF. The CDR3 nucleotides read TGTGCTAGCTCCCTAGGCGCGGACAGGGATGACGCCGGGGAGCTGTTTTTT.

This clonotype was observed a few times. The CDR3 coding sequence is TGTGCCAGCAGTAGGGACTGGAGCTACACCTTC. Protein sequence: CASSRDWSYTF. V is TRBV28 and J is TRBJ1-2; TRBD1 is a possible D gene (5 bases). V dropped 5 bases and J dropped 9 bases, with 10 bases sitting between them. CDR1 is MDHEN, CDR2 SYDVKM, per germline. The CDR3 contains 11 residues.

This clonotype was observed a handful of times. The V gene is TRBV7-9, the J gene TRBJ1-6, with TRBD1 identical over 10 bases. Germline-derived CDR1 and CDR2 are SEHNR and FQNEAQ (reference sequence). CDR3 length: 16 residues. With 5 bases clipped from V and 5 bases from J, the junction kept 6 bases outside the gene matches. Here the CDR3 DNA reads TGTGCCAGCAGCCGGACAGGGGGAACGGATAATTCACCCCTCCACTTT. This codes for CASSRTGGTDNSPLHF.

The rearrangement links TRBV20-1 to TRBJ2-5, with 11 bases aligning to TRBD2. CDR3 size: 19 residues. J gave up 4 bases and V 4 bases, and 20 bases lay outside the gene matches. The germline V gene has CDR1 DFQATT and CDR2 SNEGSKA (reference sequence). CDR3 in amino acids: CSAKPGMAETSGVRETQYF. The DNA of the CDR3 is TGCAGTGCTAAGCCAGGGATGGCCGAGACTAGCGGGGTTCGAGAGACCCAGTACTTC.